The entry below describes one TCR beta chain. Its antigen specificity is not known. One base away there is no much larger clone; base qualities are not given. The entry originates in a study of control samples from healthy donors and cancer patients (dated by TCRdb to the early 2020s). To prepare the library, the immunoSEQ multiplex PCR assay was applied. Drawn from immuneACCESS, this table holds only the in-frame rearrangements with V and J called that TCRdb kept. Clones are partly lost; checked studies trace under half to an unresolved V gene and leave the rest unexplained. The sample table records 25,000 or so clones; 70% to 90% of these occur just once. In total, the top ten clones hold around 7.1% of the sample. The trim is 2 bases for V and 1 base for J, with a gap of 11 bases between the germline ends. The germline V gene gives CDR1 as SGHAT and CDR2 as FQNNGV. Including cysteine and phenylalanine, the CDR3 has 15 amino acids. The read is trimmed to its CDR3 DNA, 45 bases read in frame from base 1.

The V gene is TRBV11-2 and the J gene is TRBJ1-1; no D gene is confidently identified. The source of this sequence is a woman aged 60-75 years with head and neck cancer. The source material was PBMCs. The nucleotides are TGTGCCAGCAGCTTACATGCGAATTCGAACACTGAAGCTTTCTTT. Translated, it reads CASSLHANSNTEAFF. The CDR3, completed at both ends by the reference TRBV11-2 and TRBJ1-1 genes, gives the full variable domain EAGVAQSPRYKIIEKRQSVAFWCNPISGHATLYWYQQILGQGPKLLIQFQNNGVVDDSQLPKDRFSAERLKGVDSTLKIQPAKLEDSAVYLCASSLHANSNTEAFFGQGTRLTVV.